This note documents a single T cell receptor (beta chain) sequence. What it recognizes is unknown. CDR1 is SQVTM, CDR2 ANQGSEA, per germline. The CDR3 is 16 residues long. These data come from a study of monozygotic twins with inflammatory bowel disease. Study results and limitations: Repertoire similarity did not separate concordant from discordant twins, possibly from limited power. Patient-specific immunosuppressive treatments may have made repertoires more variable.

The quantity of total RNA per TCR library was 3500 ng. From its re-call of the 5' RACE reads, TCRdb lists each CDR3 protein once, without DNA. The listing contains about 160,000 distinct CDR3 sequences. The rearrangement uses TRBV29-1 and TRBJ2-3; TCRdb names TRBD2, which stays unverified in the absence of DNA. Sequencing input: blood. This TCR was sampled from a human donor with ulcerative colitis or Crohn's disease, or a healthy co-twin of an affected twin (not recorded which). CDR3 loop: CSVEAAAAGLTDTQYF.